This T cell receptor (beta chain) was obtained from a study of cytomegalovirus exposure and HLA in healthy donors (dated by TCRdb to the late 2010s). About the full investigation: An earlier analysis of around 600 of the donors reported more than 250 Gb of sequence data and some 120 million unique TCR beta sequences from about 179 million T cells. Besides the first cohort of hundreds of subjects, a separate validation cohort made up of 120 or so different subjects was used. All discovery cohort repertoires had been generated on a single sequencing platform. Using immunosequencing, the study profiled T cell repertoires from 500 to 800 subjects and related those repertoires to cytomegalovirus serostatus. In the later analysis, no new phenotypic data were used to find candidate immune exposures; instead, reliance was placed on TCR beta sequences and their occurrence across donors. Several DR-DQ haplotypes were treated as single units for association and clustering because of strong linkage in the cohort. The aim of the study was to test whether cataloging public T cell receptors could identify signatures of past pathogen exposure. Typing coverage differed by locus: A, B, C, DRB1 and DQB1 were typed in roughly 620-630 donors, DQA1 in about 510, DPA1 in approximately 610, and DPB1 in about 450. Alongside the repertoire data, information on donor age, sex, ethnicity and CMV serostatus was compiled. An early release that covered several hundred HLA-typed donors contained about 300 gigabases of sequencing data and some 87 million unique TCR sequences. Among about 400 genotyped donors of the cohort, an average of about 220,000 unique TCR beta nucleotide sequences was sequenced per donor, of which 15% to 20% were non-productive. In a later genetic analysis, genome-wide SNP genotypes for about three fifths of the roughly 670 donors were used, and that subset was treated as a discovery cohort. Of the 398 genotyped donors, roughly 85% fell in the genetic ancestry cluster associated with self-reported Caucasian donors. An earlier analysis of fewer than 750 of the donors used high-throughput TCR beta sequencing to judge whether each TCR beta V gene segment behaved as functional or pseudogenic. To predict cytomegalovirus infection status, the study brought together high-throughput TCR immunosequencing, statistical association of individual TCRs with disease status, and machine learning. A later analysis re-examined previously published TCR beta repertoires from just over 650 donors and added high-resolution HLA genotyping to investigate patterns of TCR occurrence. HLA typing included class I and class II loci at four-digit resolution.

The cohort comprised fewer than 750 healthy bone marrow donors. All cohort members were sampled while nominally healthy, although unrecorded immune exposures were likely present. The donor tested CMV seronegative, placing the donor among the 350 to 400 seronegative members of the cohort. A peripheral blood sample was provided by each donor, and peripheral blood mononuclear cells were used for TCR beta sequencing. Genomic DNA was extracted from the blood cell samples with the Qiagen DNeasy Blood Extraction Kit. The paper's findings and limits, for the study overall: Roughly uniform sequencing depth across donors was assumed in presence/absence analyses, although this assumption may not hold. In a later analysis, HLA-associated TCR beta chains were found to be more clonally expanded and to have lower generation probabilities than equally common non-associated chains. In a later analysis, most CMV-associated TCR beta chains were found to appear HLA-restricted, with HLA associations seemingly driven largely by CMV exposure. For the cohort, immune exposure information was limited to CMV serostatus. The 87-base-pair reads could not distinguish some IMGT-functional V segments, including TRBV6-2 and TRBV6-3, so those segments were excluded. Strong co-occurrence of HLA alleles, especially DR and DQ, made assigning TCR associations to individual alleles difficult. The classifier was reported to diagnose cytomegalovirus status with high specificity and sensitivity in both the original cohort and the validation cohort. This cohort had only TCR beta chains sequenced, and the lack of alpha or paired-chain data limited which features could be detected. A further reported finding was that TCR beta sequences accurately predicted the HLA-A and HLA-B alleles for most subjects in the first cohort. According to the authors, the approach could potentially be generalized to other disease states and immunological phenotypes. Three of the identified cytomegalovirus-associated TCR beta chains were confirmed in vitro to be specific for cytomegalovirus antigens. The study gave a list of around 170 TCR beta chains associated with cytomegalovirus. A cluster of highly shared sequence variants was judged likely to represent a technical artifact of the sequencing pipeline. According to a later analysis, TCR association rates differed among HLA loci, with DRB1 alleles showing the most associated TCRs and HLA-C alleles showing the fewest. In an earlier analysis of 500 to 650 of the donors, most TCR beta V segments appeared in productive rearrangements about 87% or about 30% of the time, broadly matching IMGT annotations. At a false discovery rate of 0.05, a later analysis linked around 15,000 TCR beta sequences to specific HLA alleles. According to a later analysis, parvovirus B19, influenza, CMV and Epstein-Barr virus appeared linked to several top co-occurrence clusters. Because some donors lacked HLA typing at each locus, the association tests relied only on the typed subset. Across donors, most TCR sequences were observed very rarely, whereas some public TCRs were present in many individuals. Because counts were too low, seventeen rarely observed V segments, including chromosome 9 orphons, were left out of the earlier analysis of 500 to 650 of the donors. Correlated functional status among segregating V segments might reflect linkage disequilibrium, but an unknown experimental factor could not be ruled out. A later genetic analysis associated a missense DCLRE1C variant with V-gene and J-gene trimming of TCR beta chains, and an independent cohort replicated the association. Compared with the roughly 670-donor mean, donors in an Asian-associated ancestry cluster had fewer N-insertions in productive TCRs, according to a later genetic analysis.

Sequences LNHDA (CDR1) and SQIVND (CDR2) are obtained from the germline V gene (reference sequence). Spanning cysteine to phenylalanine, the CDR3 consists of 13 amino acids. Only CDR3 DNA remains: 39 bases, in frame from the first base. Deletion took 3 bases off V and 5 bases off J, with a span of 10 bases between the germline ends. Remarks on this clone: It lacks a known antigen. Base qualities are not recorded, but no much larger clone differs from it by a single base.

The library was built by means of the immunoSEQ multiplex PCR assay. A mixture of 60 forward primers for TCR Vbeta segments and 13 reverse primers for TCR Jbeta segments was used in the multiplex PCR. Amplification of the CDR3 region of rearranged TCR beta genes was performed with a multiplex PCR assay on genomic DNA. The Illumina HiSeq System was used to sequence the amplified TCR beta libraries as 87-base-pair reads. Per the authors' processing: A later analysis counted tens of millions of unique TCR beta chains across the 550 to 700 repertoires, and 9.5 million to 11 million of these chains were shared by at least two donors. Raw reads were error-corrected and collapsed into unique sequences by a nearest-neighbor algorithm in which closely related sequences were merged to remove PCR and sequencing errors. Alignment of CDR3 sequences to IMGT reference sequences was used to assign V, D and J gene segments. Each retained sequence needed at least a six-nucleotide match to both a V gene segment and a J gene segment. Rearrangements were called productive when the CDR3 lacked stop codons and stayed in frame with V and J; all others were non-productive. Following IMGT convention, CDR3 was defined as the stretch from the second conserved V-encoded cysteine to the conserved J-encoded phenylalanine. In an earlier analysis of roughly 610 of the donors, sequences lacking an unambiguous match to a single V gene segment were excluded. In an earlier analysis of 450 to 700 of the donors, V segments were called functional above 56.7% productive rearrangements and were called segregating when the between-donor standard deviation exceeded 5%. To diagnose cytomegalovirus status from the catalog of TCR beta chain sequences, a statistical classification framework was built. In a later analysis, V and J genes were assigned by comparing TCR nucleotide sequences against IMGT/GENE-DB human TR gene sequences. In a later analysis, CDR3 sequences and most-parsimonious VDJ recombination scenarios were assigned using the TCRdist pipeline. In a later analysis, each TCR beta chain was defined by its CDR3 amino acid sequence together with its V-gene family, and reads lacking a unique V-gene family were excluded. As a way to deal with suspected cross-contamination and a sequencing artifact, a later analysis dropped 450 to 600 nucleotide sequences that were highly shared and had low generation probability. In a later analysis, a clonal expansion index for each public chain was calculated from normalized within-repertoire ranks of inferred template counts. In a later analysis, generation probabilities were computed using a VDJ recombination model fitted to out-of-frame rearrangements, and the results were checked against IGoR. Hypergeometric tests were used in a later analysis to score TCR-TCR, TCR-HLA and TCR-CMV co-occurrence, with a repertoire-size bias correction applied to the TCR pairs. False discovery rates were estimated in a later analysis by permuting HLA or CMV assignments 20 times. In a later analysis, co-occurring TCRs were grouped with DBSCAN, and TCRdist sequence similarity was added when clustering was performed within HLA-allele-positive subsets. For co-occurrence clustering, repertoires with fewer than 30,000 or more than 120,000 public chains were excluded, along with roughly 5 repertoires with anomalous nucleotide sharing. The source is immuneACCESS, and TCRdb retained only in-frame sequences with V and J called. Part of the clones is not carried over; for the studies checked, unresolved V genes explain less than half of this, and the remainder is unexplained. V and J calls and clone size are those listed in that table; D and trimming were worked out from the DNA. The sample yields approximately 100,000 clones; around 84% were counted once. The ten largest clones represent 2% to 2.5% of the sample.

Recombination joined TRBV19 with TRBJ1-1; matching of 5 bases hints at TRBD1 as the D gene. Sequenced: PBMCs. The clonotype was recovered from a man between 18 and 29 years old in good health and CMV-seronegative. The CDR3 in this case is CASSIRVLTEAFF. The bases are TGTGCCAGTAGTATCAGGGTGCTAACTGAAGCTTTCTTT. The entire variable domain, with the stretches around the CDR3 drawn from the reference TRBV19 and TRBJ1-1 proteins, is DGGITQSPKYLFRKEGQNVTLSCEQNLNHDAMYWYRQDPGQGLRLIYYSQIVNDFQKGDIAEGYSVSREKKESFPLTVTSAQKNPTAFYLCASSIRVLTEAFFGQGTRLTVV.